This T cell receptor beta chain emerged from a study of cytomegalovirus exposure and HLA in healthy donors. Whole-study context: An early release of data contained approximately 80 million unique TCRs, which came from HLA-typed donors. Genotyping showed 75% to 90% of fewer than 500 donors falling in the Caucasian-associated ancestry cluster. Study-wide findings and caveats: In a later analysis, most CMV-associated TCR beta chains appeared HLA-restricted. Across HLA loci, a later analysis found differing TCR association rates, with DRB1 most and HLA-C fewest.

13 Jbeta primers and 60 Vbeta primers were used for the PCR. Assay: immunoSEQ multiplex PCR; the TCRdb copy retains only in-frame clones and omits some. The sample contains roughly 190,000 clones, about four fifths of which appear only once. About this clone: The antigen is undetermined.

This TCR was sampled from a woman aged 18-29 years in good health and CMV-seronegative. Sequencing used PBMCs.

Written as DNA, the CDR3 is TGTGCCACCAGCAGAGAATTGCTAGCGGGTCGGAATGAGCAGTTCTTC. Protein product: CATSRELLAGRNEQFF. The chain links TRBV15 to TRBJ2-1, with 8 nucleotides matching TRBD2. The CDR3 is 16 residues long. The ends lost 0 bases at V and 7 bases at J; junction bases unmatched: 8. Germline CDR1 reads LNHNV; CDR2 reads YYDKDF (reference sequence).